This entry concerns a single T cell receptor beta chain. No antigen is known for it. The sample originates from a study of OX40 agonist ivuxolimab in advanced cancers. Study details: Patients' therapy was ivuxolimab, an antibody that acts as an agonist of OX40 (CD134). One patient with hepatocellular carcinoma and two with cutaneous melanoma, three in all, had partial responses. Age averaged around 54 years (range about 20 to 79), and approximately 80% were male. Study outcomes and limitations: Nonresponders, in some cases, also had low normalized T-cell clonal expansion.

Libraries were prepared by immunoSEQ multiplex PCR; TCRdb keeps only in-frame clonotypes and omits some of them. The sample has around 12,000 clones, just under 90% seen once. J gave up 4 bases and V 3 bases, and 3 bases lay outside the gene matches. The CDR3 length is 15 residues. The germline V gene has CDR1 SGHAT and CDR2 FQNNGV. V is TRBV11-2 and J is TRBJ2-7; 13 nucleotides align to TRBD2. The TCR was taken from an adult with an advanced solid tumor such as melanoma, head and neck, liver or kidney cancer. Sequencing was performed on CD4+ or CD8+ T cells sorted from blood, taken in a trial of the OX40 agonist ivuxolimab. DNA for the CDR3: TGTGCCAGCAGCTTGGGACTAGCGGGACCATACGAGCAGTACTTC. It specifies CASSLGLAGPYEQYF. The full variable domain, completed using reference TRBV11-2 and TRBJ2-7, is EAGVAQSPRYKIIEKRQSVAFWCNPISGHATLYWYQQILGQGPKLLIQFQNNGVVDDSQLPKDRFSAERLKGVDSTLKIQPAKLEDSAVYLCASSLGLAGPYEQYFGPGTRLTVT.